The subject of this entry is one TCR beta chain. The target antigen is unknown. A second PCR of 7 to 11 cycles used a sample-barcoded 5' primer and a J-beta primer mix. Each TCR beta cDNA got a 12-nucleotide random molecular identifier. TCRdb re-derived calls from the 5' RACE reads in MiXCR, one entry per CDR3 protein. The sample has about 1 million distinct CDR3 sequences, under 45% seen once. PBMCs, at least 7 million per sample, were isolated. Per the germline V gene, CDR1 is MNHNS and CDR2 is SASEGT. The CDR3 totals 16 residues. V was pared by 1 base and J by 7 bases, with 5 bases of the junction left unmatched. This record belongs to a study of blood T cells in healthy people across ages. Study-wide points: Among long-lived donors, naive CD4+ cells were more numerous and diversity higher than in aged donors. The fall in TCR beta diversity per million T cells was roughly linear with age.

V usage is TRBV6-1 and J usage is TRBJ2-3; 13 bases align to TRBD2. The sequencing input was blood. This clonotype was obtained from a woman aged 60-75 years in good health. Here the CDR3 reads CASSEGTSGSSYTQYF. For the CDR3, the DNA is TGTGCCAGCAGTGAAGGGACTAGCGGGAGTAGTTATACGCAGTATTTT.